A selection of T cell receptor beta chains follows, all from one sample in a study of blood T cell repertoires in COVID-19. The method was immunoSEQ multiplex PCR; TCRdb's version includes in-frame clones alone and lacks a portion of them. Of 150,000 to 200,000 clones listed, approximately 87% are singletons. The sequencing sample was made of peripheral blood. These receptors came from a person aged 65-85 years with COVID-19, enrolled during active disease. Each CDR3 is given with its conserved first and last residue.

CASSTSSNYGYTF TRBJ1-2 TRBV5-1
CASSAEGGSETQYF TRBJ2-5 TRBV7-9
CAWSVSGGRYNSPLHF TRBJ1-6 TRBV30
CASSVKQYTGELFF TRBJ2-2 TRBV9
CASSLVGSGNTIYF TRBJ1-3 TRBV5-4
CASSLGGSPTDTQYF TRBJ2-3 TRBV5-1
CASSFSLDPDEQYF TRBJ2-7 TRBV28
CASSATGGPWTNEKLFF TRBJ1-4 TRBV19
CASSQLALAAGELFF TRBJ2-2 TRBV14
CASSHSDRGIAGANVLTF TRBJ2-6 TRBV6-6
CATSDPGLAGLNEQFF TRBJ2-1 TRBV24-1
CASSGRKSGNTDTQYF TRBJ2-3 TRBV6-1
CASSFRGGTEAFF TRBJ1-1 TRBV12-3/TRBV12-4
CASNSPGLAGAGELFF TRBJ2-2 TRBV28
CASSESGSYNEQFF TRBJ2-1 TRBV9
CASSLNRDRGYEQYF TRBJ2-7 TRBV5-5
CASTEGQNYGYTF TRBJ1-2 TRBV19
CASSQDFASGSAEQYF TRBJ2-7 TRBV14
CASSLLGVNYGYTF TRBJ1-2 TRBV5-4
CASSQQGGNSPLHF TRBJ1-6 TRBV9
CASSFTNNRNTIYF TRBJ1-3 TRBV5-6
CASSHRQGIDTQYF TRBJ2-3 TRBV5-6
CASSLNGWQAEEQYF TRBJ2-7 TRBV7-3